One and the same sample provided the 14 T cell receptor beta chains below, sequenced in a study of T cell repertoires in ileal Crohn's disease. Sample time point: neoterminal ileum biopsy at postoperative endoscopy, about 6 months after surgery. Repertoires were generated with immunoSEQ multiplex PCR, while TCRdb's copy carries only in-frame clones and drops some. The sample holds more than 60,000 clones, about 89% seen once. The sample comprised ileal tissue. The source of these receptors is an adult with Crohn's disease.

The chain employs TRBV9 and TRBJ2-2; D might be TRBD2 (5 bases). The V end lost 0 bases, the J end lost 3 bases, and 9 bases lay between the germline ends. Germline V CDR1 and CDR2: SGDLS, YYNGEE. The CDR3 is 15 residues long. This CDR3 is CASSVDLADTGELFF. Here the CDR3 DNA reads TGTGCCAGCAGCGTAGATCTAGCCGACACCGGGGAGCTGTTTTTT. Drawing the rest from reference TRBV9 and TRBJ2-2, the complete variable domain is DSGVTQTPKHLITATGQRVTLRCSPRSGDLSVYWYQQSLDQGLQFLIQYYNGEERAKGNILERFSAQQFPDLHSELNLSSLELGDSALYFCASSVDLADTGELFFGEGSRLTVL.

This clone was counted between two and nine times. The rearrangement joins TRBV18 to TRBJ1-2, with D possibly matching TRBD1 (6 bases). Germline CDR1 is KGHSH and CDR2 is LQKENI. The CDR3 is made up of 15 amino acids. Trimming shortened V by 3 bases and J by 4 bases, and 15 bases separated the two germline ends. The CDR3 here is CASSPTGKGTYGYTF. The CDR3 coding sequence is TGTGCCAGCTCACCGACAGGAAAGGGAACCTATGGCTACACCTTC.

The CDR3 DNA is TGTGCCAGCAGCTACTCAGGGGGCTCGGGTATTGAAGCTTTCTTT. Amino acids: CASSYSGGSGIEAFF. This chain connects TRBV11-1 to TRBJ1-1; TRBD1 aligns across 8 bases. CDR3 length: 15 amino acids. Germline lookup yields CDR1 SGHAT and CDR2 FQDESV (reference sequence). V was pared by 4 bases and J by 7 bases, with 11 bases of the junction left unmatched.

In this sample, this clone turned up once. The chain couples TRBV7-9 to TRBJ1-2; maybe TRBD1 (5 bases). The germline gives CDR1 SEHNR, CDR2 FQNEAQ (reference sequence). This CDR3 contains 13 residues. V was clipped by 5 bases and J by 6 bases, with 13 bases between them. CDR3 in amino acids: CASSPLAGNGYTF. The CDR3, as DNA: TGTGCCAGCAGCCCCCTGGCAGGGAATGGCTACACCTTC.

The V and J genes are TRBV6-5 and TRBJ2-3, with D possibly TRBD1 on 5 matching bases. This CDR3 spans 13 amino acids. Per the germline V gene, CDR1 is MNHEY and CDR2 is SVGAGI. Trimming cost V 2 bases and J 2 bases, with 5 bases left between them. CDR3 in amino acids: CASSYGHTDTQYF. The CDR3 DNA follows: TGTGCCAGCAGTTACGGACACACAGATACGCAGTATTTT.

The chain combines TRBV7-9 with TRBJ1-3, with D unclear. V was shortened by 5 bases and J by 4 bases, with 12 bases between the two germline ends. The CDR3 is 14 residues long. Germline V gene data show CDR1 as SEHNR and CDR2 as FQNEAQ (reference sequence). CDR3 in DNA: TGTGCCAGCAGCCGAACCGCCGGGGGAAACACCATATATTTT. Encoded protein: CASSRTAGGNTIYF.

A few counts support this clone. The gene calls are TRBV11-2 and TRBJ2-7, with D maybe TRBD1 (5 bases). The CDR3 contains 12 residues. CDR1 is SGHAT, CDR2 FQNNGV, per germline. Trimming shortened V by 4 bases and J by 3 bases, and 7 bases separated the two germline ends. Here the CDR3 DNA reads TGTGCCAGCAGCTCCGACAGCTACGAGCAGTACGTC. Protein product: CASSSDSYEQYV.

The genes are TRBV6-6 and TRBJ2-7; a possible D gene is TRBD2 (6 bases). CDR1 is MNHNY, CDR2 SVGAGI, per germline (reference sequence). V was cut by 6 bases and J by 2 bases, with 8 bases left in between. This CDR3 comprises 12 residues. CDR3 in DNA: TGTGCCAGCAGGACTAGGACCTACGAGCAGTACTTC. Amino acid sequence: CASRTRTYEQYF.

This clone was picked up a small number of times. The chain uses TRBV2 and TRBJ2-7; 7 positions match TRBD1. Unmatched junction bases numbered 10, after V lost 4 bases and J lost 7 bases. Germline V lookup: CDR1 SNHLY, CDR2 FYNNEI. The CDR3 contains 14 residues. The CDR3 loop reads CASSGGGTLGEQYV. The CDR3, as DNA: TGTGCCAGCAGTGGAGGGGGCACCTTGGGTGAGCAGTACGTC.

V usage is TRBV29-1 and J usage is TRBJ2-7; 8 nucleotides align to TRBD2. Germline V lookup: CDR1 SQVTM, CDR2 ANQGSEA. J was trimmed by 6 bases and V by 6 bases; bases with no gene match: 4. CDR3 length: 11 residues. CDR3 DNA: TGCAGCGTCGGGGGGGCCCTCGAGCAGTACTTC. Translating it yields CSVGGALEQYF.

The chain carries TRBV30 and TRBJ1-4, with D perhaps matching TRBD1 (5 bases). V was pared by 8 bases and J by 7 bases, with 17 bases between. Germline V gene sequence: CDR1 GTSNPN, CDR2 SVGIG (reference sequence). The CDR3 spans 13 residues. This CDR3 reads CAQSGGFGEKLFF. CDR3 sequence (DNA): TGTGCCCAAAGCGGGGGGTTTGGTGAAAAACTGTTTTTT.

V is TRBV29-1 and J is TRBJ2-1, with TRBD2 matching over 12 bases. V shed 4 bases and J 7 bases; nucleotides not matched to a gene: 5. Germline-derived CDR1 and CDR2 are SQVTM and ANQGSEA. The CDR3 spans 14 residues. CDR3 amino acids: CSVALAGGPNEQFF. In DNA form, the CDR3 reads TGCAGCGTTGCCCTAGCGGGAGGGCCAAATGAGCAGTTCTTC.

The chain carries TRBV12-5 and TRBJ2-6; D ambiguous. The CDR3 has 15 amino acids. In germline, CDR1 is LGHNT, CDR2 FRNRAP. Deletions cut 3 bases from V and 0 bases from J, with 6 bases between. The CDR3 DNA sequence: TGTGCTAGTGGTTTCCGAGACTCTGGGGCCAACGTCCTGACTTTC. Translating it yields CASGFRDSGANVLTF.

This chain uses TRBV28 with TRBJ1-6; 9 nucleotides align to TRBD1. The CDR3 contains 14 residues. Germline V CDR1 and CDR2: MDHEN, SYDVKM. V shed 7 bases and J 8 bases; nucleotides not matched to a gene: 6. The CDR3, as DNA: TGTGCCAGCAAACGGGACAGGGAATATTCACCCCTCCACTTT. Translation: CASKRDREYSPLHF.